One sample yielded the 25 T cell receptor beta chains listed below, sequenced in a study of blood T cell repertoires in COVID-19 (dated by TCRdb to about 2020). The method behind the library was the immunoSEQ multiplex PCR assay. The immuneACCESS repertoire file appears here via TCRdb, limited to in-frame rearrangements. These files lack a portion of the clones; in checked studies, under half of the deficit traces to unresolved V genes, and the cause of the others is not known. A total of 45,000 or so clones appear in this sample, about 86% of them only once. Together, the top ten hold 7.5% to 10% of the sample. The sequencing input was peripheral blood. These receptors were collected from a human donor in a cohort sampled during active COVID-19.

Only one count was recorded for this clone. In DNA form, the CDR3 reads TGCAGTGCGGGGACTAGTAGCGAGCAGTACTTC. This sequence encodes CSAGTSSEQYF. The genes are TRBV20-1 and TRBJ2-7, with TRBD2 matching over 8 bases. Per the germline V gene, CDR1 is DFQATT and CDR2 is SNEGSKA (reference sequence). The CDR3 contains 11 residues. V lost 6 bases and J lost 6; bases outside the gene matches: 4.

V and J are TRBV18 and TRBJ2-2; 9 bases align to TRBD1. The germline V gene has CDR1 KGHSH and CDR2 LQKENI. The CDR3 consists of 14 residues. With V trimmed by 4 bases and J by 6 bases, 3 bases remained unmatched. CDR3 sequence (DNA): TGTGCCAGCTCACGACAGGGGGAAGCCGGGGAGCTGTTTTTT. Its protein product is CASSRQGEAGELFF.

This clone came up a few times. J is TRBJ2-3 and V is TRBV5-1, with D tentatively TRBD2 (6 bases). Germline-derived CDR1 and CDR2 are SGHRS and YFSETQ. The CDR3 is 15 amino acids. V dropped 0 bases and J dropped 2 bases, with 10 bases sitting between them. The CDR3 loop is CASSLVPGDTDTQYF. The DNA of the CDR3 is TGCGCCAGCAGCTTGGTGCCGGGGGACACAGATACGCAGTATTTT. Full variable domain (rest looked up from reference TRBV5-1 and TRBJ2-3): KAGVTQTPRYLIKTRGQQVTLSCSPISGHRSVSWYQQTPGQGLQFLFEYFSETQRNKGNFPGRFSGRQFSNSRSEMNVSTLELGDSALYLCASSLVPGDTDTQYFGPGTRLTVL.

This chain joins TRBV9 and TRBJ1-6, with D possibly being TRBD1 (5 bases). V was trimmed by 0 bases and J by 9 bases, leaving 16 bases between them. The germline gives CDR1 SGDLS, CDR2 YYNGEE. This CDR3 comprises 16 residues. Here the CDR3 reads CASSVAGFGGSSPLHF. The CDR3 DNA reads TGTGCCAGCAGCGTAGCAGGTTTCGGGGGGAGTTCACCCCTCCACTTT.

This chain uses TRBV20-1 with TRBJ2-3, with 9 nucleotides matching TRBD2. The CDR3 runs 16 residues. CDR1 is DFQATT, CDR2 SNEGSKA, per germline (reference sequence). With 3 bases clipped from V and 3 bases from J, the junction kept 10 bases outside the gene matches. As DNA, the CDR3 is TGCAGTGCTAGTACGGGAGCGGGGGGAGGGACAGATACGCAGTATTTT. Amino acids: CSASTGAGGGTDTQYF.

The V call is TRBV18, the J call TRBJ1-6, with D perhaps TRBD1 (5 bases). The V end lost 6 bases, the J end lost 7 bases, and 13 bases lay between the germline ends. The CDR3 loop spans 14 amino acids. Germline V gene lookup returns CDR1 KGHSH and CDR2 LQKENI. CDR3 nucleotide sequence: TGTGCCAGCTCGCTAAATACAGGAAATTCACCCCTCCACTTT. The encoded protein is CASSLNTGNSPLHF.

The chain couples TRBV4-2 to TRBJ2-3, with 9 bases aligning to TRBD2. CDR3 length: 19 amino acids. Germline V gene sequence: CDR1 LGHNA, CDR2 YNFKEQ. With 0 bases clipped from V and 5 bases from J, the junction kept 15 bases outside the gene matches. CDR3 loop: CASSQDFIRAGLAEDTQYF. CDR3 coding DNA: TGTGCCAGCAGCCAAGATTTTATTCGAGCGGGACTAGCTGAAGATACGCAGTATTTT.

The sample holds a few counts of this clone. V usage is TRBV2 and J usage is TRBJ1-2; D unclear. This CDR3 is 13 amino acids long. Trimming cost V 2 bases and J 6 bases, with 10 bases left between them. CDR1 SNHLY and CDR2 FYNNEI come from the germline V gene. CDR3 amino acids: CASSEQPRDGYTF. The CDR3, as DNA: TGTGCCAGCAGTGAACAGCCCCGGGATGGCTACACCTTC.

The V gene is TRBV9, the J gene TRBJ1-6, with 9 bases matching TRBD1. The CDR3 sequence is 14 residues long. Germline trimming cut 2 bases from V and 7 bases from J; bases unmatched to any gene: 1. Per the germline V gene, CDR1 is SGDLS and CDR2 is YYNGEE. Here the CDR3 DNA reads TGTGCCAGCAGCGTGGACAGGGGAAATTCACCCCTCCACTTT. This gives the protein CASSVDRGNSPLHF.

The V gene is TRBV5-6, the J gene TRBJ2-7; weak D call: TRBD1 (6 bases). The CDR3 spans 16 residues. The germline V gene has CDR1 SGHDT and CDR2 YYEEEE. V lost 4 bases and J lost 0, with 17 bases in between. The CDR3 is CASSGTGKGSSYEQYF. The DNA for the CDR3 is TGTGCCAGCAGCGGAACAGGGAAAGGCAGCTCCTACGAGCAGTACTTC. The entire variable domain, with the rest obtained from reference TRBV5-6 and TRBJ2-7, is as follows: DAGVTQSPTHLIKTRGQQVTLRCSPKSGHDTVSWYQQALGQGPQFIFQYYEEEERQRGNFPDRFSGHQFPNYSSELNVNALLLGDSALYLCASSGTGKGSSYEQYFGPGTRLTVT.

A single count supports this clone. CDR3 in amino acids: CASSPGTPFGQYF. DNA for the CDR3: TGTGCCAGCAGCCCGGGGACACCTTTCGGGCAGTACTTC. This chain connects TRBV9 to TRBJ2-7, with D possibly TRBD1 on 6 matching bases. The CDR3 sequence is 13 residues long. The germline gives CDR1 SGDLS, CDR2 YYNGEE. With 4 bases removed from V and 9 bases from J, the gap between germline ends came to 17 bases.

The chain uses TRBV28 and TRBJ2-7, with D maybe TRBD1 (6 bases). The CDR3 loop spans 14 amino acids. The germline V gene has CDR1 MDHEN and CDR2 SYDVKM. The V end lost 4 bases, the J end lost 4 bases, and 14 bases lay between the germline ends. The CDR3 sequence is CASSWSGHVYEQYF. The CDR3 nucleotides read TGTGCCAGCAGTTGGTCGGGACACGTTTACGAGCAGTACTTC. Supplemented by reference TRBV28 and TRBJ2-7, the full variable domain reads DVKVTQSSRYLVKRTGEKVFLECVQDMDHENMFWYRQDPGLGLRLIYFSYDVKMKEKGDIPEGYSVSREKKERFSLILESASTNQTSMYLCASSWSGHVYEQYFGPGTRLTVT.

The genes are TRBV3-1 (or the pseudogene TRBV3-2) and TRBJ2-7, with D possibly matching TRBD1 (5 bases). V was clipped by 3 bases and J by 7 bases, with 22 bases between them. Germline values: CDR1 LGHDT, CDR2 YNNKEL (reference sequence). CDR3 size: 16 residues. The CDR3 DNA follows: TGTGCCAGCAGCCAGGTGACAGAAACGACCTACGGGGAGCAGTACTTC. It specifies CASSQVTETTYGEQYF.

This clone has only a few counts. This chain links TRBV9 with TRBJ2-5; 7 bases align to TRBD2. Germline values: CDR1 SGDLS, CDR2 YYNGEE. With 4 bases clipped from V and 5 bases from J, the junction kept 14 bases outside the gene matches. The CDR3 is made up of 16 amino acids. CDR3 amino acids: CASSPEAGRVWETQYF. In nucleotides, the CDR3 is TGTGCCAGCAGCCCCGAGGCGGGGAGGGTCTGGGAGACCCAGTACTTC.

The CDR3: CASSLAMTGADEQYF. Written as DNA, the CDR3 is TGTGCCAGCAGCTTAGCTATGACAGGGGCCGACGAGCAGTACTTC. The chain has TRBV7-6 and TRBJ2-7; 8 nucleotides match TRBD1. V trimming: 0 bases; J trimming: 5 bases; junction bases outside the gene matches: 6. The CDR3 is 15 residues long. The germline gives CDR1 SGHVS, CDR2 FNYEAQ.

This clone was detected once. The rearrangement links TRBV7-2 to TRBJ1-1, with 7 bases matching TRBD1. Germline CDR1 SGHTA, CDR2 FQGNSA. V trimming: 5 bases; J trimming: 0 bases; junction bases outside the gene matches: 9. The CDR3 is 16 residues long. The CDR3 sequence: CASSPSRDRVNTEAFF. CDR3 sequence (DNA): TGTGCCAGCAGCCCGTCCCGAGACAGGGTGAACACTGAAGCTTTCTTT.

Points on this clone: Other DNA sequences within the sample encode an identical CDR3. The chain carries TRBV6-5 and TRBJ1-4, with D possibly TRBD1 on 5 matching bases. Trimming took 2 bases from V and 3 from J, leaving 7 bases between them. Germline V lookup: CDR1 MNHEY, CDR2 SVGAGI. The CDR3 is 14 residues long. CDR3 in amino acids: CASSYKGANEKLFF. The CDR3 nucleotides are TGTGCCAGCAGTTACAAAGGGGCTAATGAAAAACTGTTTTTT.

The J gene is TRBJ2-7, the V gene TRBV2; D unclear. Germline V gene sequence: CDR1 SNHLY, CDR2 FYNNEI. The length of the CDR3 is 11 residues. Trimming removed 2 bases at V and 6 bases at J, with 5 bases between. Here the CDR3 reads CASSEWAEQYF. As DNA, the CDR3 is TGTGCCAGCAGTGAATGGGCCGAGCAGTACTTC. The full variable domain, its missing parts supplied by reference TRBV2 and TRBJ2-7, is EPEVTQTPSHQVTQMGQEVILRCVPISNHLYFYWYRQILGQKVEFLVSFYNNEISEKSEIFDDQFSVERPDGSNFTLKIRSTKLEDSAMYFCASSEWAEQYFGPGTRLTVT.

This chain uses TRBV14 with TRBJ2-7; TRBD2 is a possible D gene (5 bases). Germline loops: CDR1 SGHDN, CDR2 FVKESK. Trimming pared 0 bases from V and 0 bases from J, leaving 9 bases between. The CDR3 runs 15 residues. CDR3 protein: CASSQEGLASYEQYF. The CDR3 DNA sequence: TGTGCCAGCAGCCAAGAAGGTCTAGCCTCCTACGAGCAGTACTTC. Variable domain in full (rest from reference TRBV14 and TRBJ2-7): EAGVTQFPSHSVIEKGQTVTLRCDPISGHDNLYWYRRVMGKEIKFLLHFVKESKQDESGMPNNRFLAERTGGTYSTLKVQPAELEDSGVYFCASSQEGLASYEQYFGPGTRLTVT.

This clone was seen once. The V call is TRBV9, the J call TRBJ1-2, with 8 positions matching TRBD1. The CDR3 sequence is 12 residues long. From germline, CDR1 is SGDLS and CDR2 YYNGEE. Germline trimming cut 6 bases from V and 8 bases from J; bases unmatched to any gene: 6. The CDR3 region is CASTSTGEGYTF. DNA for the CDR3: TGTGCCAGCACCTCGACAGGGGAGGGCTACACCTTC.

The gene calls are TRBV30 and TRBJ1-3; perhaps TRBD1 as D (5 bases). The V end was cut by 0 bases, the J end by 4 bases, with 10 bases between. The germline gives CDR1 GTSNPN, CDR2 SVGIG (reference sequence). The CDR3 is 14 residues long. This chain's CDR3 is CAWSVYRPGNTIYF. CDR3 nucleotides: TGTGCCTGGAGTGTGTACAGGCCAGGAAACACCATATATTTT. Complete variable domain (other parts from reference TRBV30 and TRBJ1-3): SQTIHQWPATLVQPVGSPLSLECTVEGTSNPNLYWYRQAAGRGLQLLFYSVGIGQISSEVPQNLSASRPQDRQFILSSKKLLLSDSGFYLCAWSVYRPGNTIYFGEGSWLTVV.

This chain uses TRBV7-8 with TRBJ2-1; D is unresolved. Deletions cut 5 bases from V and 2 bases from J, with 13 bases between. CDR3 length equals 15 residues. In germline, CDR1 is SGHVS, CDR2 FQNEAQ. The CDR3, as DNA: TGTGCCAGCAGCCCACGCCAGAACCCCTACAATGAGCAGTTCTTC. This encodes CASSPRQNPYNEQFF.

This chain connects TRBV30 to TRBJ1-2; D is perhaps TRBD1 (6 bases). CDR1 and CDR2 from the germline V gene are GTSNPN and SVGIG (reference sequence). V lost 2 bases and J 3 bases, leaving 7 bases between the germline ends. CDR3 length: 12 amino acids. CDR3 amino acids: CAWSPGDYGYTF. The CDR3 DNA follows: TGTGCCTGGAGTCCAGGGGACTATGGCTACACCTTC.

The chain couples TRBV11-2 to TRBJ2-7; possibly TRBD1 for D (6 bases). The CDR3 sequence is 17 residues long. CDR1 and CDR2 from the germline V gene are SGHAT and FQNNGV. The ends were cut back, 0 bases at V and 2 bases at J, with 17 bases in the middle. This CDR3 is CASSLDLGTLLAYEQYF. CDR3 DNA sequence: TGTGCCAGCAGCTTAGATTTGGGGACACTCTTGGCCTACGAGCAGTACTTC.

The rearrangement links TRBV15 to TRBJ2-5, with TRBD2 matching 7 bases. The CDR3 covers 15 residues. Germline assignment: CDR1 LNHNV and CDR2 YYDKDF (reference sequence). V was clipped by 1 base and J by 5 bases; unmatched bases: 7. The CDR3 sequence: CATSRAPGRAETQYF. The CDR3 DNA reads TGTGCCACCAGCAGAGCACCAGGGAGGGCTGAGACCCAGTACTTC.